The clone carrying this T cell receptor beta chain has ten or more counts. This sample was taken from a study of read filtering for tumor transcriptome and immune sequencing. Study background: Among patients, roughly 17 were male and some 15 female, aged about 45 to 85 (mean roughly 63).

The library was built from around 400 ng RNA with molecular barcoded adaptors for alpha/delta and beta/gamma chains. From the reads, TCRdb called clonotypes with MiXCR, one entry per CDR3 protein. The sample shows about 37,000 distinct CDR3 sequences, roughly 13% of them seen only once. This CDR3 region has 14 residues. Germline CDR1 SGHDT, CDR2 YYEEEE. V was clipped by 6 bases and J by 3 bases, with 13 bases between them. The rearrangement uses TRBV5-6 and TRBJ2-1, with a weak D call TRBD1 (6 bases). Specimen: a population of CD138-negative cells sorted from bone marrow. The origin of this receptor is a donor aged 40 or over with multiple myeloma. The CDR3 region has the DNA TGTGCCAGCACCCTGGGGGCCAGCTACAATGAGCAGTTCTTC. Translation: CASTLGASYNEQFF.